This is a list of T cell receptor beta chains from one sample in a study of cytomegalovirus exposure and HLA in healthy donors. TCRdb's copy holds only in-frame clones and misses some; the assay was immunoSEQ multiplex PCR. The sample has about 170,000 clones, approximately 71% seen once. Source material: PBMCs. All receptors come from a girl between 10 and 17 years old in good health and CMV-seronegative. Each CDR3 is given with its conserved first and last residue.

V	length	CDR3
TRBV18	14	CASSTTQSNQPQHF
TRBV6-5	15	CASIGRGIGSYGYTF
TRBV10-3	11	CAISGGTEAFF
TRBV29-1	15	CSVEGGLGQGHGYTF
TRBV30	12	CAWVRGGTEAFF
TRBV5-1	14	CASNLQGATGELFF
TRBV6-1	15	CASKTGVVRSQPQHF
TRBV4-1	13	CASSPPLEDEQYF
TRBV5-6	14	CASSSSGANEKLFF
TRBV4-1	16	CASSQGESSYNSPLHF
TRBV7-9	13	CASSLANQDEAFF
TRBV29-1	13	CSASRVSSYEQYF
TRBV7-9	15	CASSLDVGPEEKLFF
TRBV7-7	15	CASSLEAGGQETQYF
TRBV5-4	13	CASSLSGGNEQFF
TRBV6-5	15	CASSSALAGVETQYF
TRBV10-3	14	CASVGDRGSTEAFF
TRBV5-1	15	CASSLVAQGPGELFF
TRBV7-3	14	CASGGGGLYNEQFF
TRBV6-1	13	CASSVQGNQPQHF
TRBV5-1	14	CASSLGGRTGELFF
TRBV5-1	13	CASSLGQDQPQHF
TRBV5-1	15	CASSIQGEGTGELFF
TRBV4-1	16	CASSPPGQRPSYEQYF
TRBV6-5	15	CASSYGGSWNTEAFF
TRBV19	13	CVTTGGSTDTQYF
TRBV7-9	13	CASSHGAPDTQYF
TRBV10-2	15	CASKTGGTYNSPLHF
TRBV10-2	16	CASHLTREIGIGEQFF
TRBV27	13	CASSQQQGTEAFF
TRBV23-1	13	CASSPRSYGGYTF
TRBV30	15	CAWSVEAGVPDTQYF
TRBV5-1	15	CASSLGLAGTDTQYF
TRBV6-5	16	CASSYADRGSFSPLHF
TRBV5-6	11	CASSYGQLAFF